This T cell receptor beta chain was sequenced during a study of identical twins. The germline V gene has CDR1 SGDLS and CDR2 YYNGEE. This CDR3 is built from 14 residues. V was clipped by 3 bases and J by 0 bases, with 9 bases between them. MiXCR, applied by TCRdb to the 5' RACE reads, yields one record per CDR3 protein. The table lists about 790,000 distinct CDR3 sequences, roughly 20% of them singletons. Every donor was a healthy Caucasian. The same data also went into a second study, on T cells expressing NK-cell markers. As reported in that work: In sorted CD3+CD56+NKG2C+, CD3+CD56+NKG2C- and CD3+CD56-NKG2C+ T cells, TCR beta repertoires were obtained. Sorting was limited to alpha-beta TCR-expressing T cells with an anti-gamma-delta TCR antibody in several experiments. HCMV specificity of expanded NKG2C+ T cell clones remained unclear.

Input material: PBMCs. This TCR was recovered from a woman aged 18-29 years in good health. The V and J genes are TRBV9 and TRBJ1-1; D uncertain. The CDR3 is CASSGTVLNTEAFF. CDR3 nucleotides: TGTGCCAGCAGCGGGACGGTCTTGAACACTGAAGCTTTCTTT.